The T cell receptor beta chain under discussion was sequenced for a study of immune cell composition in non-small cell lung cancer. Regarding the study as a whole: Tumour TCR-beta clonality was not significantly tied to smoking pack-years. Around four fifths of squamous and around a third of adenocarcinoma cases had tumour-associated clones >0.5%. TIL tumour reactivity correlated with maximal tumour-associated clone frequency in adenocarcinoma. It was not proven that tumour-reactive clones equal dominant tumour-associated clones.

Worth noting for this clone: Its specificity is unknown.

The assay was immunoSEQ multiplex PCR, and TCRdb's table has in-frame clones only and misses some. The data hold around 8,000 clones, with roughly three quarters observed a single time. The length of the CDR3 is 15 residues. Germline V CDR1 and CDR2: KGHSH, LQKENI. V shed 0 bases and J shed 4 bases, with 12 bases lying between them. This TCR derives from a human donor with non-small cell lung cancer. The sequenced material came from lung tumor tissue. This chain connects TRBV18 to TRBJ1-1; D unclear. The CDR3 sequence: CASSPPDGVGTEAFF. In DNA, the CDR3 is TGTGCCAGCTCACCACCGGACGGGGTAGGCACTGAAGCTTTCTTT. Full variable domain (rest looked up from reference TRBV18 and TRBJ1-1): NAGVMQNPRHLVRRRGQEARLRCSPMKGHSHVYWYRQLPEEGLKFMVYLQKENIIDESGMPKERFSAEFPKEGPSILRIQQVVRGDSAAYFCASSPPDGVGTEAFFGQGTRLTVV.